Here is one TCR beta chain with its context. The antigen is undetermined. This entry is derived from a study of identifying expanded T cells in peripheral blood. This CDR3 has 13 residues. CDR1 and CDR2 (germline): MDHEN, SYDVKM. Deletions cut 6 bases from V and 4 bases from J, with 13 bases between. General study results and limits: Over approximately two and four weeks, about 17 and 20 clones changed, versus around 1.3 between replicates. Clone count variance between approximately two-week samples rose with total template count.

Produced via immunoSEQ multiplex PCR; TCRdb's table is partial and in-frame only. The data contain 83,000 or so clones, 88% of them singletons. During the collection period, no donor immune events like infections were recorded. The gene calls are TRBV28 and TRBJ2-7; D not certain. The sequence came from a person aged 18 to 75 in good health. Material for sequencing was blood. CDR3 sequence: CASRGHPSYEQYF. The DNA of the CDR3 is TGTGCCAGCAGAGGGCATCCCTCTTACGAGCAGTACTTC.